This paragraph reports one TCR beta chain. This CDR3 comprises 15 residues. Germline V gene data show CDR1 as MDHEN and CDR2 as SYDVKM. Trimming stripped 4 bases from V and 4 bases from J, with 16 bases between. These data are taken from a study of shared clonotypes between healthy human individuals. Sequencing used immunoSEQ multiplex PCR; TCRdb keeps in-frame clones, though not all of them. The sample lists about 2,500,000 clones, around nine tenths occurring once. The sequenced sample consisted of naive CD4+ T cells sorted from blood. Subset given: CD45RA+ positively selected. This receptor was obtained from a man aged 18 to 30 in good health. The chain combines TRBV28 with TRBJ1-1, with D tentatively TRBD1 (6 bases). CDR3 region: CASSYQGRDSTEAFF. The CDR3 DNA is TGTGCCAGCAGTTATCAGGGGCGGGATAGCACTGAAGCTTTCTTT.